Shown below are 24 T cell receptor beta chains from a single sample sequenced in a study of CD8 T cells in Susac syndrome. The RNA, about 0.45 to 1 ug, was put through reverse transcription using random hexamers. TCRdb analysed the immunoSEQ multiplex PCR reads with MiXCR anew, one entry per CDR3 protein. The table records 180,000 or so distinct CDR3 sequences, around 94% of them present only once. Sequencing input: CD4+ T cells from PBMCs. The receptors come from a human donor with Susac syndrome.

The chain has TRBV7-3 and TRBJ2-1; 10 nucleotides match TRBD1. J was trimmed by 6 bases and V by 4 bases; bases with no gene match: 3. This CDR3 is built from 14 residues. Germline CDR1 SGHTA, CDR2 FQGTGA. The CDR3 sequence is CASSSRTGGNEQFF. DNA for the CDR3: TGTGCCAGCAGCTCCCGGACAGGGGGCAATGAGCAGTTCTTC.

This chain uses TRBV7-8 with TRBJ1-5; a possible D gene is TRBD1 (6 bases). Germline CDR1 is SGHVS and CDR2 is FQNEAQ. The germline V and J ends were trimmed by 3 bases and 0 bases, with 12 bases remaining between them. The CDR3 consists of 16 residues. This CDR3 is CASSLSDRSSNQPQHF. CDR3 sequence (DNA): TGTGCCAGCAGCTTGTCCGACAGGAGTAGCAATCAGCCCCAGCATTTT.

J is TRBJ1-2 and V is TRBV2, with 7 bases lining up with TRBD1. CDR1 and CDR2 from the germline V gene are SNHLY and FYNNEI. CDR3 size: 14 residues. Trimming took 3 bases from V and 3 from J; bases not matched to a gene: 4. This CDR3 reads CASSENRGDYGYTF. CDR3 sequence (DNA): TGTGCCAGCAGTGAGAACAGGGGTGACTATGGCTACACCTTC.

This clonotype was seen a handful of times. The V and J genes are TRBV7-7 and TRBJ2-2; D unclear. Per the germline V gene, CDR1 is SSHAT and CDR2 is FNYEAQ (reference sequence). V was clipped by 3 bases and J by 5 bases, with 7 bases between them. The CDR3 runs 13 residues. The CDR3, as DNA: TGTGCCAGCAGCTTGGGCCAGACCGGGGAGCTGTTTTTT. This translates into CASSLGQTGELFF.

This chain's CDR3 is CASSTSGGAWEQFF. DNA of the CDR3: TGTGCCAGCAGCACTAGCGGGGGGGCATGGGAGCAGTTCTTC. This chain uses TRBV3-1 with TRBJ2-1; 13 positions match TRBD2. Germline-derived CDR1 and CDR2 are LGHDT and YNNKEL (reference sequence). CDR3 length equals 14 residues. V lost 5 bases to trimming and J lost 10 bases; unmatched junction nucleotides: 5.

The V call is TRBV5-4, the J call TRBJ1-5; no definite D call. The CDR3 totals 15 residues. The germline V gene encodes CDR1 SGHNT and CDR2 YYREEE (reference sequence). The V gene lost 0 bases and the J gene lost 3 bases, with 10 bases spanning the gap. CDR3 sequence: CASSLDARPNQPQHF. The DNA of the CDR3 is TGTGCCAGCAGCTTGGATGCCAGACCCAATCAGCCCCAGCATTTT.

This CDR3 is CASSSPGRGTQGEQYF. As DNA, the CDR3 is TGTGCCAGCAGCTCTCCGGGGCGGGGGACTCAGGGCGAGCAGTACTTC. This chain connects TRBV7-3 to TRBJ2-7, with 7 positions matching TRBD2. Germline CDR1 is SGHTA and CDR2 is FQGTGA. CDR3 length: 16 amino acids. V shed 4 bases, J shed 6 bases, and the junction held 15 bases outside the gene matches.

This sequence joins TRBV19 and TRBJ2-1, with 7 bases matching TRBD2. Germline trimming cut 1 base from V and 9 bases from J; bases unmatched to any gene: 6. The CDR3 extends over 14 amino acids. The germline V gene has CDR1 LNHDA and CDR2 SQIVND (reference sequence). The DNA of the CDR3 is TGTGCCAGTAGTATAGGGGAGGGCCATGGTGAGCAGTTCTTC. It yields the protein CASSIGEGHGEQFF.

The chain carries TRBV11-2 and TRBJ1-1, with 7 bases fitting TRBD1. The CDR3 length is 15 residues. V was pared by 5 bases and J by 0 bases, with 6 bases of the junction left unmatched. Germline CDR1 reads SGHAT; CDR2 reads FQNNGV. CDR3 nucleotide sequence: TGTGCCAGCAGCAAAGGACAGGCCCTGAACACTGAAGCTTTCTTT. Amino acid sequence: CASSKGQALNTEAFF. The complete variable domain, with remaining parts taken from reference TRBV11-2 and TRBJ1-1, reads EAGVAQSPRYKIIEKRQSVAFWCNPISGHATLYWYQQILGQGPKLLIQFQNNGVVDDSQLPKDRFSAERLKGVDSTLKIQPAKLEDSAVYLCASSKGQALNTEAFFGQGTRLTVV.

The J gene is TRBJ2-2, the V gene TRBV3-1; the D is unclear. The germline V gene has CDR1 LGHDT and CDR2 YNNKEL (reference sequence). V shed 6 bases and J shed 6 bases, with 8 bases lying between them. The length of the CDR3 is 12 residues. CDR3 sequence (DNA): TGTGCCAGCAGTGGTGGGGCCGGGGAGCTGTTTTTT. As protein: CASSGGAGELFF. Looking up the rest from reference TRBV3-1 and TRBJ2-2 gives the full variable domain: DTAVSQTPKYLVTQMGNDKSIKCEQNLGHDTMYWYKQDSKKFLKIMFSYNNKELIINETVPNRFSPKSPDKAHLNLHINSLELGDSAVYFCASSGGAGELFFGEGSRLTVL.

The rearrangement joins TRBV19 to TRBJ2-3, with 10 bases lining up with TRBD2. The CDR3 is 16 amino acids. CDR1 and CDR2 (germline): LNHDA, SQIVND (reference sequence). Trimming took 3 bases from V and 5 from J; bases not matched to a gene: 8. The CDR3 nucleotides read TGTGCCAGTAGTATCAGGCCTAGCGGGGGCCTAGATACGCAGTATTTT. It codes for CASSIRPSGGLDTQYF. Full variable domain (missing parts from reference TRBV19 and TRBJ2-3): DGGITQSPKYLFRKEGQNVTLSCEQNLNHDAMYWYRQDPGQGLRLIYYSQIVNDFQKGDIAEGYSVSREKKESFPLTVTSAQKNPTAFYLCASSIRPSGGLDTQYFGPGTRLTVL.

This clonotype has only one observation. This chain joins TRBV5-1 and TRBJ2-5, with unresolved D. The CDR3 spans 13 residues. Trimming left V 2 bases short and J 5 bases short, with 10 bases between. Germline CDR1 reads SGHRS; CDR2 reads YFSETQ. The CDR3 DNA follows: TGCGCCAGCAGCTTACGAGCCGGTGAGACCCAGTACTTC. Its translation is CASSLRAGETQYF.

This chain connects TRBV7-8 to TRBJ1-2, with 10 bases identical to TRBD1. Germline CDR1 SGHVS, CDR2 FQNEAQ. CDR3 length equals 15 residues. J was trimmed by 7 bases and V by 4 bases; bases with no gene match: 9. DNA for the CDR3: TGTGCCAGCAGCTCATCGGGACAGGGGCCGTCTGGCTACACCTTC. This encodes CASSSSGQGPSGYTF.

This chain uses TRBV10-3 with TRBJ2-5; D call uncertain. Trimming removed 3 bases from V and 2 bases from J, with 7 bases in between. The CDR3 sequence is 13 residues long. The germline V gene has CDR1 ENHRY and CDR2 SYGVKD. CDR3 in amino acids: CAISDRPQETQYF. The CDR3, as DNA: TGTGCCATCAGTGATAGGCCTCAAGAGACCCAGTACTTC.

The V call is TRBV29-1, the J call TRBJ1-2; D unresolved. The CDR3 covers 13 residues. V was clipped by 5 bases and J by 8 bases, with 18 bases between them. Germline V CDR1 and CDR2: SQVTM, ANQGSEA. The CDR3 DNA reads as TGCAGCGTTTTCCCTCCCACGGATCAAGGCTACACCTTC. As protein: CSVFPPTDQGYTF.

This chain uses TRBV25-1 with TRBJ1-1, with D unresolved. In germline, CDR1 is MGHDK, CDR2 SYGVNS. V was shortened by 3 bases and J by 8 bases, with 10 bases between the two germline ends. The CDR3 has 12 residues. The CDR3 nucleotides are TGTGCCAGCAGTGATCGGTCCGGGGAAGCTTTCTTT. It specifies CASSDRSGEAFF.

This clonotype was recorded once. The V and J genes are TRBV19 and TRBJ2-1; 14 bases map to TRBD2. Germline V gene data show CDR1 as LNHDA and CDR2 as SQIVND (reference sequence). This CDR3 region has 13 residues. With 10 bases clipped from V and 10 bases from J, the junction kept 6 bases outside the gene matches. In DNA, the CDR3 is TGTGCCACCGAGGGACTAGCGGGGGACGAGCAGTTCTTC. Translated: CATEGLAGDEQFF. Full variable domain (remainder filled in from reference TRBV19 and TRBJ2-1): DGGITQSPKYLFRKEGQNVTLSCEQNLNHDAMYWYRQDPGQGLRLIYYSQIVNDFQKGDIAEGYSVSREKKESFPLTVTSAQKNPTAFYLCATEGLAGDEQFFGPGTRLTVL.

The V and J genes are TRBV2 and TRBJ2-1; D perhaps matches TRBD2 (6 bases). The CDR3 is 14 residues long. CDR1 SNHLY and CDR2 FYNNEI come from the germline V gene. With 8 bases removed from V and 0 bases from J, the gap between germline ends came to 11 bases. CDR3 DNA: TGTGCCAGCGGGACTCAGAGCTCCTACAATGAGCAGTTCTTC. Amino acids: CASGTQSSYNEQFF.

The chain links TRBV7-2 to TRBJ1-1; D not resolved. The V gene's germline CDR1 is SGHTA and CDR2 FQGNSA. The length of the CDR3 is 15 residues. V gave up 1 base and J gave up 2 bases, with 11 bases separating them. DNA of the CDR3: TGTGCCAGCAGCTTAGTTGCGGGGAGCAACACTGAAGCTTTCTTT. This sequence encodes CASSLVAGSNTEAFF.

This chain joins TRBV7-3 and TRBJ2-5; 9 bases map to TRBD2. The V gene's germline CDR1 is SGHTA and CDR2 FQGTGA. This CDR3 region has 16 residues. V was pared by 5 bases and J by 7 bases, with 14 bases of the junction left unmatched. The CDR3 nucleotides read TGTGCCAGCAGCAAACCAAGCAGCGGGGGGCCCGGGACCCAGTACTTC. Amino acids: CASSKPSSGGPGTQYF.

V is TRBV28 and J is TRBJ2-5, with 10 bases that match TRBD2. The length of the CDR3 is 17 residues. V lost 4 bases, J lost 5 bases, and 13 bases stayed unmatched. Germline lookup yields CDR1 MDHEN and CDR2 SYDVKM. The CDR3 loop is CASSSSGTSGMLETQYF. The CDR3 bases are TGTGCCAGCAGTTCGTCGGGTACTAGCGGGATGCTGGAGACCCAGTACTTC. Variable domain in full (rest from reference TRBV28 and TRBJ2-5): DVKVTQSSRYLVKRTGEKVFLECVQDMDHENMFWYRQDPGLGLRLIYFSYDVKMKEKGDIPEGYSVSREKKERFSLILESASTNQTSMYLCASSSSGTSGMLETQYFGPGTRLLVL.

The chain has TRBV20-1 and TRBJ1-3; the match to TRBD1 covers 11 bases. This CDR3 is built from 14 residues. The V segment lost 0 bases and the J segment 7 bases; nucleotides outside the gene matches: 2. CDR1 is DFQATT and CDR2 is SNEGSKA in the germline V gene (reference sequence). The CDR3 is CSAREGQGVNTIYF. CDR3 DNA: TGCAGTGCTAGAGAGGGACAGGGGGTGAACACCATATATTTT.

The genes are TRBV2 and TRBJ2-7; TRBD1 or TRBD2 may be the D gene (5 bases each). With 2 bases removed from V and 13 bases from J, the gap between germline ends came to 15 bases. The CDR3 has 12 residues. CDR1 is SNHLY and CDR2 is FYNNEI in the germline V gene. The CDR3 region has the DNA TGTGCCAGCAGTGAACGAGGGGAACAGATTTACTTC. Its translation is CASSERGEQIYF.

The chain is built from TRBV28 and TRBJ2-5, with 10 bases fitting TRBD2. The CDR3 runs 15 residues. The V gene's germline CDR1 is MDHEN and CDR2 SYDVKM. V was pared by 4 bases and J by 1 base, with 3 bases of the junction left unmatched. DNA for the CDR3: TGTGCCAGCAGTTCTAGCGGGAGTAGCCAAGAGACCCAGTACTTC. Translating it yields CASSSSGSSQETQYF.